The 29 T cell receptor beta chains in this list originate from one sample, sequenced in a study of T cells in Graves' hyperthyroidism and ophthalmopathy. RNA transcripts yielded amplified TCR beta CDR3 regions. A first-round RT-PCR of the TCR CDR3 used the HTBI primer set. Via MiXCR, TCRdb re-called the multiplex PCR reads, giving one row per CDR3 protein. The table includes 500,000 to 650,000 distinct CDR3 sequences, less than 20% detected once. Sequenced: blood. Receptor source: a man between 40 and 49 years old with Graves' ophthalmopathy.

The chain couples TRBV2 to TRBJ2-5, with 7 bases identical to TRBD1. The germline V gene has CDR1 SNHLY and CDR2 FYNNEI. The CDR3 has 12 residues. Trimming removed 10 bases from V and 5 bases from J; junction bases left unmatched: 7. CDR3 nucleotide sequence: TGTGCCATCCATAGGGGGCTGGAGACCCAGTACTTC. As protein: CAIHRGLETQYF.

This clonotype was seen many times. The chain carries TRBV20-1 and TRBJ2-7, with D possibly matching TRBD2 (6 bases). The V gene lost 3 bases and the J gene lost 0 bases, with 9 bases spanning the gap. The CDR3 runs to 13 residues. CDR1 DFQATT and CDR2 SNEGSKA come from the germline V gene (reference sequence). For the CDR3, the DNA is TGCAGTGCTAGCGGGAGCCTCTCCTACGAGCAGTACTTC. Amino acids: CSASGSLSYEQYF.

The table lists this clonotype with a few counts. The chain is built from TRBV30 and TRBJ2-2; no clear D. V lost 0 bases to trimming and J lost 6 bases, with 8 bases between them. The germline gives CDR1 GTSNPN, CDR2 SVGIG (reference sequence). The CDR3 totals 13 residues. CDR3 protein: CAWSVSGPGELFF. The CDR3 DNA sequence: TGTGCCTGGAGTGTTTCAGGCCCCGGGGAGCTGTTTTTT.

J is TRBJ1-2 and V is TRBV5-6; weak D call: TRBD1 (6 bases). CDR1 and CDR2 (germline): SGHDT, YYEEEE. Trimming took 4 bases from V and 4 from J, leaving 17 bases between them. The CDR3 covers 15 residues. CDR3 DNA sequence: TGTGCCAGCAGCCCCTACAGGGAAACGGGCTATGGCTACACCTTC. It yields the protein CASSPYRETGYGYTF. The full variable domain, in which reference TRBV5-6 and TRBJ1-2 provide the parts outside the CDR3, is DAGVTQSPTHLIKTRGQQVTLRCSPKSGHDTVSWYQQALGQGPQFIFQYYEEEERQRGNFPDRFSGHQFPNYSSELNVNALLLGDSALYLCASSPYRETGYGYTFGSGTRLTVV.

This clonotype was seen ten or more times. The rearrangement uses TRBV7-8 and TRBJ2-5, with D perhaps matching TRBD1 (6 bases). CDR1 SGHVS and CDR2 FQNEAQ come from the germline V gene. The CDR3 sequence is 15 residues long. The V end was cut by 3 bases, the J end by 6 bases, with 17 bases between. In nucleotides, the CDR3 is TGTGCCAGCAGCTTTTTTCCTGGACAGCAGCAGACCCAGTACTTC. Translated: CASSFFPGQQQTQYF.

The V call is TRBV18, the J call TRBJ1-1; D call uncertain. Trimming left V 6 bases short and J 3 bases short, with 11 bases between. This CDR3 is 13 amino acids long. Germline V gene lookup returns CDR1 KGHSH and CDR2 LQKENI. The CDR3 DNA reads TGTGCCAGCTCGCTAACATCTGACACTGAAGCTTTCTTT. Encoded protein: CASSLTSDTEAFF.

In its sample, this clonotype was seen many times. This rearrangement joins TRBV6-5 to TRBJ2-3; 8 bases are shared with TRBD1. V shed 2 bases, J shed 2 bases, and the junction held 3 bases outside the gene matches. Germline V gene lookup returns CDR1 MNHEY and CDR2 SVGAGI. This CDR3 region has 15 residues. CDR3 in DNA: TGTGCCAGCAGTTACACGACAGGGGTCACAGATACGCAGTATTTT. Translating gives CASSYTTGVTDTQYF.

A few counts support this clonotype. The V call is TRBV6-2 or TRBV6-3, the J call TRBJ2-1; tentatively, D is TRBD1 (6 bases). In germline, CDR1 is MNHEY, CDR2 SVGEGT. The CDR3 is 15 residues long. With 4 bases removed from V and 8 bases from J, the gap between germline ends came to 18 bases. CDR3 bases: TGTGCCAGCAGTTCCGGACCTCGCCCAGGGGATGAGCAGTTCTTC. It translates to CASSSGPRPGDEQFF.

This clonotype has a handful of counts. The V and J genes are TRBV4-2 and TRBJ2-7; 9 bases are shared with TRBD1. CDR1 and CDR2 from the germline V gene are LGHNA and YNFKEQ. This CDR3 spans 15 amino acids. J gave up 3 bases and V 3 bases, and 6 bases lay outside the gene matches. CDR3 sequence reads: CASSQASGQGYEQYF. CDR3 bases: TGTGCCAGCAGCCAGGCGTCGGGACAGGGCTACGAGCAGTACTTC.

CDR3 residues: CASSFHILYEQYF. In nucleotides, the CDR3 is TGTGCCAGCAGTTTCCACATTCTCTACGAGCAGTACTTC. The V call is TRBV12-3 or TRBV12-4, the J call TRBJ2-7, with unresolved D. The CDR3 is 13 residues long. Between the trimmed V and J ends, which lost 3 bases and 3 bases, there was a span of 9 bases.

This clonotype was seen a handful of times. The genes are TRBV5-6 and TRBJ2-1; D is unresolved. Germline V CDR1 and CDR2: SGHDT, YYEEEE. The ends were cut back, 0 bases at V and 4 bases at J, with 11 bases in the middle. This CDR3 is 15 amino acids long. The CDR3 bases are TGTGCCAGCAGCTTGGTGGCCGCCGTTTACAATGAGCAGTTCTTC. Amino acid sequence: CASSLVAAVYNEQFF.

At least ten counts were recorded for this clonotype. V usage is TRBV18 and J usage is TRBJ2-3, with 11 positions matching TRBD1. The germline gives CDR1 KGHSH, CDR2 LQKENI. Trimming cost V 2 bases and J 4 bases; bases outside gene matches: 5. The CDR3 loop spans 16 amino acids. The CDR3 sequence: CASSPTDRGPSDTQYF. The CDR3 DNA follows: TGTGCCAGCTCACCAACGGACAGGGGGCCGTCAGATACGCAGTATTTT.

This chain uses TRBV6-5 with TRBJ2-7; no clear D gene. V lost 2 bases and J lost 0, with 8 bases in between. Germline assignment: CDR1 MNHEY and CDR2 SVGAGI. The CDR3 runs to 14 residues. The CDR3 coding sequence is TGTGCCAGCAGTTACGGCGATAGCTCCTACGAGCAGTACTTC. It encodes CASSYGDSSYEQYF.

This clonotype was counted a few times. The CDR3 sequence is CASSFPGGRRTQYF. The CDR3 nucleotides read TGTGCCAGCAGTTTCCCCGGGGGGCGCCGAACCCAGTACTTC. The J gene is TRBJ2-5, the V gene TRBV28, with D perhaps TRBD2 (7 bases). This CDR3 is built from 14 residues. Germline CDR1 MDHEN, CDR2 SYDVKM. Trimming left V 3 bases short and J 8 bases short, with 16 bases between.

CDR3 loop: CASDTGTEETQYF. DNA of the CDR3: TGTGCCAGCGATACCGGGACAGAAGAGACCCAGTACTTC. The chain carries TRBV19 and TRBJ2-5, with 7 bases lining up with TRBD1. The CDR3 runs to 13 residues. J was trimmed by 3 bases and V by 9 bases; bases with no gene match: 7. CDR1 and CDR2 (germline): LNHDA, SQIVND (reference sequence).

The gene calls are TRBV20-1 and TRBJ2-5, with 12 bases identical to TRBD2. The junction had 6 bases not matched to a gene; V was cut back by 6 bases and J by 4 bases. The length of the CDR3 is 14 residues. Germline V lookup: CDR1 DFQATT, CDR2 SNEGSKA (reference sequence). For the CDR3, the DNA is TGCAGTGCAAAACCGGGACTAGCGGGAGAGACCCAGTACTTC. Protein sequence: CSAKPGLAGETQYF.

V usage is TRBV6-1 and J usage is TRBJ1-2; possible D gene TRBD1, 5 bases. Trimming removed 7 bases at V and 7 bases at J, with 16 bases between. Per germline, CDR1 MNHNS and CDR2 SASEGT. The CDR3 sequence is 13 residues long. As DNA, the CDR3 is TGTGCCAGCATCCCCAAGGGGATTGGTGGCTACACCTTC. Translating it yields CASIPKGIGGYTF.

The sample holds many counts of this clonotype. The genes are TRBV7-9 and TRBJ2-2; D unresolved. Germline CDR1 and CDR2: SEHNR and FQNEAQ (reference sequence). This CDR3 is 11 amino acids long. V was cut by 5 bases and J by 8 bases, with 6 bases left in between. CDR3 in DNA: TGTGCCAGCAGCCTCCGTGGGGAGCTGTTTTTT. Its protein product is CASSLRGELFF.

This clonotype occurred a few times. The chain has TRBV14 and TRBJ2-7; unclear D gene. Trimming took off 3 bases at V and 7 bases at J, with 10 bases between the two ends. The CDR3 is 12 residues long. Germline CDR1 is SGHDN and CDR2 is FVKESK. The CDR3 DNA reads TGTGCCAGCAGCCAGGGCCTCTGGGAGCAGTACTTC. This translates into CASSQGLWEQYF.

This sequence joins TRBV20-1 and TRBJ2-3; D gene unclear. Germline CDR1 and CDR2: DFQATT and SNEGSKA (reference sequence). This CDR3 contains 15 residues. V was shortened by 5 bases and J by 2 bases, with 17 bases between the two germline ends. CDR3 residues: CSAHLRASSTDTQYF. CDR3 DNA: TGCAGTGCTCACCTTCGGGCCTCTTCCACAGATACGCAGTATTTT.

Many counts were recorded for this clonotype. The gene calls are TRBV16 and TRBJ2-1, with D hard to call. The germline gives CDR1 KGHSY, CDR2 FQNENV. V lost 2 bases to trimming and J lost 8 bases, with 13 bases between them. The length of the CDR3 is 14 residues. The CDR3 DNA is TGTGCCAGCAGCCAAGGTCGAAGAAGCGATGAGCAGTTCTTC. Its translation is CASSQGRRSDEQFF.

The chain has TRBV2 and TRBJ1-1; 11 bases align to TRBD1. V lost 10 bases to trimming and J lost 8 bases; unmatched junction nucleotides: 3. The CDR3 runs 11 residues. In germline, CDR1 is SNHLY, CDR2 FYNNEI. CDR3 nucleotide sequence: TGTGCCACAGGACAGGGGGCCGAAGCTTTCTTT. The encoded protein is CATGQGAEAFF.

In this sample, this clonotype turned up many times. The gene calls are TRBV19 and TRBJ1-1, with 7 bases aligning to TRBD1. The CDR3 extends over 12 amino acids. The germline V gene has CDR1 LNHDA and CDR2 SQIVND (reference sequence). The CDR3, as DNA: TGTGGTACAGGGGCGGCGAACACTGAAGCTTTCTTT. This sequence encodes CGTGAANTEAFF.

V and J are TRBV5-1 and TRBJ2-7; 9 nucleotides agree with TRBD2. The germline CDR1 and CDR2 sequences are SGHRS and YFSETQ. The CDR3 covers 15 residues. Losses at the gene ends were 2 bases for V and 3 bases for J; bases not matched to a gene: 6. This CDR3 is CASSLDGTSIYEQYF. CDR3 bases: TGCGCCAGCAGCTTAGATGGGACTAGCATCTACGAGCAGTACTTC.

The table lists this clonotype with a few counts. The chain employs TRBV2 and TRBJ1-2; the match to TRBD1 covers 8 bases. The J segment lost 4 bases and the V segment lost 2 bases, leaving 6 bases of the junction unmatched. The CDR3 contains 15 residues. CDR1 SNHLY and CDR2 FYNNEI come from the germline V gene. CDR3 amino acids: CASSESAGGGYGYTF. DNA of the CDR3: TGTGCCAGCAGTGAATCGGCAGGGGGCGGCTATGGCTACACCTTC.

The table lists this clonotype with a few counts. The V and J genes are TRBV5-1 and TRBJ1-2, with D perhaps matching TRBD1 (6 bases). The CDR3 totals 13 residues. V lost 0 bases, J lost 6 bases, and 9 bases lay in between. CDR1 and CDR2 from the germline V gene are SGHRS and YFSETQ. CDR3 sequence: CASSLAGEDGYTF. The DNA for the CDR3 is TGCGCCAGCAGCTTGGCAGGGGAGGATGGCTACACCTTC.

This clonotype was recorded many times. This chain joins TRBV30 and TRBJ2-1; the match to TRBD2 covers 9 bases. Germline V gene data show CDR1 as GTSNPN and CDR2 as SVGIG (reference sequence). The CDR3 is 15 residues long. Trimming removed 0 bases from V and 10 bases from J; junction bases left unmatched: 10. CDR3 nucleotide sequence: TGTGCCTGGAGTGTTTTGCGGGAGGGCCTCTGGGAGCAGTTCTTC. It codes for CAWSVLREGLWEQFF.

This clonotype was counted at least ten times. The CDR3 nucleotides read TGCAGTGCTAGAGATGGCATGACCCCACAAGAGACCCAGTACTTC. Protein: CSARDGMTPQETQYF. The chain links TRBV20-1 to TRBJ2-5, with unresolved D. V was pared by 0 bases and J by 2 bases, with 13 bases between. The germline V gene has CDR1 DFQATT and CDR2 SNEGSKA (reference sequence). This CDR3 contains 15 residues.

Turning to this clonotype: A much more abundant neighbour one base away suggests this may be a read error. The chain is built from TRBV12-3 or TRBV12-4 and TRBJ1-6, with 10 bases identical to TRBD1. This CDR3 comprises 16 residues. CDR3 loop: CASRARDRGLHSPPHF. The CDR3 region has the DNA TGTGCCAGCAGAGCCAGGGACAGGGGACTTCATTCACCCCCCCACTTT.